These 20 T cell receptor beta chains came from one sample sequenced in a study of cytotoxic CD8 clonotypes in ibrutinib-treated CLL. Libraries were prepared by immunoSEQ multiplex PCR; TCRdb keeps only in-frame clonotypes and omits some of them. The table includes approximately 97,000 clones, around 77% detected once. This specimen consisted of PBMCs, obtained after 24 months of ibrutinib treatment. Every receptor here comes from a human donor with chronic lymphocytic leukemia.

This chain uses TRBV19 with TRBJ2-7, with TRBD1 as a possible D gene (6 bases). V was cut by 4 bases and J by 2 bases, with 21 bases left in between. The V gene's germline CDR1 is LNHDA and CDR2 SQIVND (reference sequence). This CDR3 is built from 17 residues. The CDR3 sequence: CASSTDSTQGRTYEQYF. As DNA, the CDR3 is TGTGCCAGTAGTACCGACTCCACACAGGGTAGGACCTACGAGCAGTACTTC.

This rearrangement joins TRBV28 to TRBJ2-7; D uncertain. CDR3 size: 11 residues. Germline V gene sequence: CDR1 MDHEN, CDR2 SYDVKM. Between the trimmed V and J ends, which lost 6 bases and 5 bases, there was a span of 8 bases. The CDR3 loop is CASRSLHEQYF. CDR3 DNA: TGTGCCAGCAGAAGTCTGCACGAGCAGTACTTC.

The V and J genes are TRBV6-5 and TRBJ2-7; 9 nucleotides line up with TRBD1. V was pared by 4 bases and J by 5 bases, with 6 bases of the junction left unmatched. Looked up from germline, CDR1 is MNHEY and CDR2 is SVGAGI. This CDR3 region has 14 residues. Here the CDR3 DNA reads TGTGCCAGCAGTTCCGGGACAGGGCGCGACGAGCAGTACTTC. Its translation: CASSSGTGRDEQYF.

The genes are TRBV6-4 and TRBJ2-3; 7 nucleotides match TRBD1. Trimming cost V 5 bases and J 2 bases; bases outside gene matches: 7. This CDR3 is built from 15 residues. Germline V gene lookup returns CDR1 MRHNA and CDR2 SNTAGT. CDR3: CASSLGTAYTDTQYF. The CDR3 DNA follows: TGTGCCAGCAGTCTAGGGACAGCATACACAGATACGCAGTATTTT.

The J gene is TRBJ1-1, the V gene TRBV7-9; the match to TRBD1 covers 8 bases. Trimming removed 6 bases from V and 4 bases from J; junction bases left unmatched: 7. Germline V gene data show CDR1 as SEHNR and CDR2 as FQNEAQ (reference sequence). The CDR3 loop spans 14 amino acids. This CDR3 is CASRSTGGATEAFF. The CDR3 DNA reads TGTGCCAGCAGGTCTACAGGGGGGGCCACTGAAGCTTTCTTT.

The chain uses TRBV4-1 and TRBJ2-4; D is possibly TRBD1 (6 bases). This CDR3 region has 15 residues. In germline, CDR1 is MGHRA, CDR2 YSYEKL. V was cut by 4 bases and J by 6 bases, with 16 bases left in between. This chain's CDR3 is CASSPAGAERNIQYF. CDR3 DNA sequence: TGCGCCAGCAGCCCAGCAGGGGCCGAGAGAAACATTCAGTACTTC.

This rearrangement joins TRBV29-1 to TRBJ2-5; tentatively, D is TRBD1 or TRBD2 (6 bases each). Germline V lookup: CDR1 SQVTM, CDR2 ANQGSEA. The CDR3 is made up of 14 amino acids. Trimming removed 3 bases from V and 2 bases from J, with 13 bases in between. The DNA of the CDR3 is TGCAGCGTTGACGTTACAGGGACTCAAGAGACCCAGTACTTC. This sequence encodes CSVDVTGTQETQYF.

This clone was counted a few times. The chain is built from TRBV5-8 and TRBJ2-3, with D possibly being TRBD1 (6 bases). CDR3 length: 16 residues. V lost 5 bases to trimming and J lost 2 bases, with 18 bases between them. Germline-derived CDR1 and CDR2 are SGHTS and YDEGEE. CDR3 DNA sequence: TGTGCCAGCAGTAAGAGGTCAGGGGTGGTCACAGATACGCAGTATTTT. Its protein is CASSKRSGVVTDTQYF.

The rearrangement uses TRBV29-1 and TRBJ2-5; D remains unclear. Per the germline V gene, CDR1 is SQVTM and CDR2 is ANQGSEA. Trimming cost V 7 bases and J 8 bases, with 11 bases left between them. The CDR3 extends over 10 amino acids. Here the CDR3 DNA reads TGCAGCGGGAAGAGCTCAACCCAGTACTTC. Its translation is CSGKSSTQYF. Based on the CDR3 plus reference TRBV29-1 and TRBJ2-5, the full variable domain is SAVISQKPSRDICQRGTSLTIQCQVDSQVTMMFWYRQQPGQSLTLIATANQGSEATYESGFVIDKFPISRPNLTFSTLTVSNMSPEDSSIYLCSGKSSTQYFGPGTRLLVL.

The table lists this clone with a count of one. The chain carries TRBV28 and TRBJ2-7; D is unclear. V dropped 4 bases and J dropped 6 bases, with 10 bases sitting between them. The CDR3 is 12 amino acids. Germline values: CDR1 MDHEN, CDR2 SYDVKM. CDR3 region: CASSSDPSEQYF. The CDR3 DNA follows: TGTGCCAGCAGTTCGGATCCGTCCGAGCAGTACTTC.

This clone was counted a single time. The chain carries TRBV5-1 and TRBJ2-7; 7 bases align to TRBD2. The germline gives CDR1 SGHRS, CDR2 YFSETQ. This CDR3 contains 14 residues. With 4 bases clipped from V and 3 bases from J, the junction kept 7 bases outside the gene matches. The CDR3, as DNA: TGCGCCAGCAGCCCCTGGGACTACCTCTACGAGCAGTACTTC. It codes for CASSPWDYLYEQYF.

This clone appeared a single time. The chain combines TRBV28 with TRBJ1-4, with unresolved D. The V and J ends lost 6 bases and 7 bases respectively, with 24 bases between them. Germline loops: CDR1 MDHEN, CDR2 SYDVKM. The CDR3 has 17 amino acids. The CDR3 region is CASSSPSGVPRGEKLFF. The CDR3 DNA is TGTGCCAGCAGCTCCCCGTCCGGGGTTCCGAGAGGTGAAAAACTGTTTTTT.

The chain links TRBV5-6 to TRBJ2-5; 11 nucleotides match TRBD2. The germline V gene encodes CDR1 SGHDT and CDR2 YYEEEE. V dropped 0 bases and J dropped 4; count of bases not matched to a gene: 11. This CDR3 has 18 residues. CDR3 loop: CASSLGRVAGGLGETQYF. CDR3 nucleotide sequence: TGTGCCAGCAGCTTGGGGAGGGTAGCGGGAGGGCTAGGAGAGACCCAGTACTTC.

The CDR3 sequence: CASGLTTDLGIQPQHF. CDR3 in DNA: TGTGCTAGTGGTTTGACGACCGATTTGGGAATCCAGCCCCAGCATTTT. The chain recombines TRBV12-5 with TRBJ1-5; no reliable D call. Germline V lookup: CDR1 LGHNT, CDR2 FRNRAP. V was pared by 2 bases and J by 7 bases, with 18 bases between. There are 16 residues in the CDR3.

A remark on this clone: At one end, the junction sequence differs from germline, possibly due to a read error. V and J are TRBV7-7 and TRBJ1-1; tentatively, D is TRBD1 (5 bases). Germline V CDR1 and CDR2: SSHAT, FNYEAQ (reference sequence). The CDR3 spans 13 residues. CDR3 in amino acids: CASSFRVNTEAFF. The CDR3 nucleotides are TGTGCTAGCAGCTTCAGGGTGAACACTGAAGCTTTCTTT.

The rearrangement joins TRBV9 to TRBJ2-7; 11 nucleotides align to TRBD2. Germline values: CDR1 SGDLS, CDR2 YYNGEE. The CDR3 loop spans 19 amino acids. The V and J ends lost 4 bases and 1 base, in that order; junction bases with no gene match: 16. The CDR3 is CASSPQSPLLAGDSYEQYF. For the CDR3, the DNA is TGTGCCAGCAGCCCACAATCCCCCCTACTAGCGGGGGATTCCTACGAGCAGTACTTC.

This clone showed up just a few times. This chain links TRBV5-1 with TRBJ2-1; TRBD2 is a possible D gene (5 bases). The CDR3 sequence is 16 residues long. Germline-derived CDR1 and CDR2 are SGHRS and YFSETQ. V lost 3 bases to trimming and J lost 1 base, with 14 bases between them. CDR3 nucleotide sequence: TGCGCCAGCAGCTCTCAAGAGGGAGCGTCCTACAATGAGCAGTTCTTC. Its protein is CASSSQEGASYNEQFF.

This clone was seen a few times. CDR3 DNA sequence: TGTGCCAGCAGTCGATCAGGGACTAATCAGCCCCAGCATTTT. Translation gives CASSRSGTNQPQHF. The chain links TRBV6-6 to TRBJ1-5, with D possibly TRBD1 on 5 matching bases. V was trimmed by 5 bases and J by 4 bases, leaving 12 bases between them. The germline V gene has CDR1 MNHNY and CDR2 SVGAGI (reference sequence). The CDR3 is 14 residues long.

This clone was counted between two and nine times. The chain links TRBV18 to TRBJ1-6; D ambiguous. V was shortened by 6 bases and J by 7 bases, with 13 bases between the two germline ends. Looked up from germline, CDR1 is KGHSH and CDR2 is LQKENI. This CDR3 is 14 amino acids long. The CDR3 is CASSPDGRNSPLHF. The CDR3 bases are TGTGCCAGCTCTCCTGACGGACGGAATTCACCCCTCCACTTT.

This chain joins TRBV28 and TRBJ1-1; D not resolved. This CDR3 comprises 15 residues. V was clipped by 6 bases and J by 1 base, with 15 bases between them. Looked up from germline, CDR1 is MDHEN and CDR2 is SYDVKM. The CDR3 DNA reads TGTGCCAGCAGCCCTCTCGGAAGAGAGAACACTGAAGCTTTCTTT. It translates to CASSPLGRENTEAFF.